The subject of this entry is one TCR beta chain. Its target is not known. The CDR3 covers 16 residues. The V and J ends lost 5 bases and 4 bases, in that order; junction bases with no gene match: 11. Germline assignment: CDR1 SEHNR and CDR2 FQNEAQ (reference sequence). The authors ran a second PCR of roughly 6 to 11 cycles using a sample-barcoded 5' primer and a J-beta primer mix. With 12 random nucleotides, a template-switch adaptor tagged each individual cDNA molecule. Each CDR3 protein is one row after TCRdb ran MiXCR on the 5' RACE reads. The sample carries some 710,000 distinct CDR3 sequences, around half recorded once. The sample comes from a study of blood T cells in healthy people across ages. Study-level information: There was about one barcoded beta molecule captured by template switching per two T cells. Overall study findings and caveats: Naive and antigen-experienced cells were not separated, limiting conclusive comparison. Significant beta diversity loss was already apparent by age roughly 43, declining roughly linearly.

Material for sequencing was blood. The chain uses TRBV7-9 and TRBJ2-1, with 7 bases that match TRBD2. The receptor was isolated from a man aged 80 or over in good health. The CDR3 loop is CASSGPLGGSYNEQFF. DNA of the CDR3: TGTGCCAGCAGCGGACCCCTAGGCGGGAGTTACAATGAGCAGTTCTTC.